The 18 T cell receptor beta chains listed next were all sequenced from one sample in a study of identical twins (dated by TCRdb to the mid-2010s). Library preparation was by 5' RACE. Data came from an Illumina HiSeq 2000. The public sequencing data were trimmed at Q25 with fastp and processed into clonotypes with MiXCR by TCRdb, which kept only in-frame beta chains. Rows are unified per CDR3 protein, each entry keeping the most common DNA and genes. The sample contains 1.5 million to 2 million distinct CDR3 sequences, around 29% of them found a single time. The ten largest account for approximately 0.29% of the sample. Sequenced material: cord blood. The receptors were gathered from a newborn girl in good health.

The chain recombines TRBV29-1 with TRBJ2-7; 14 bases map to TRBD2. The germline V gene encodes CDR1 SQVTM and CDR2 ANQGSEA. With V trimmed by 8 bases and J by 2 bases, 8 bases remained unmatched. The CDR3 has 15 residues. CDR3 loop: CSTSGTSGGTYEQYF. As DNA, the CDR3 is TGCAGCACCTCGGGGACTAGCGGGGGAACCTACGAGCAGTACTTC.

This clonotype showed up just a few times. The rearrangement links TRBV7-2 to TRBJ1-5; D ambiguous. Trimming took off 2 bases at V and 7 bases at J, with 9 bases between the two ends. The germline CDR1 and CDR2 sequences are SGHTA and FQGNSA. The CDR3 has 13 residues. As DNA, the CDR3 is TGTGCCAGCAGCTTAACCCAATGGCAGCCCCAGCATTTT. Translating it yields CASSLTQWQPQHF.

This clonotype occurred a few times. The J gene is TRBJ2-3, the V gene TRBV7-9; maybe TRBD1 (5 bases). The CDR3 has 16 amino acids. V was shortened by 2 bases and J by 0 bases, with 12 bases between the two germline ends. Looked up from germline, CDR1 is SEHNR and CDR2 is FQNEAQ (reference sequence). The CDR3 bases are TGTGCCAGCAGCTTAAATTCACAGGCTAGCACAGATACGCAGTATTTT. Translated: CASSLNSQASTDTQYF.

Only a few counts were recorded for this clonotype. The V gene is TRBV4-1, the J gene TRBJ2-5; 12 nucleotides match TRBD2. Matching the DNA end better, TRBJ2-7 makes the J call doubtful. CDR1 is MGHRA and CDR2 is YSYEKL in the germline V gene. The CDR3 runs 16 residues. CDR3: CASPPLAGGPPYEQYF. In DNA, the CDR3 is TGCGCCAGTCCACCTCTAGCGGGAGGGCCGCCCTACGAGCAGTACTTC.

There are a few counts of this clonotype. The chain couples TRBV27 to TRBJ2-1, with TRBD1 identical over 8 bases. Germline V gives CDR1 MNHEY, CDR2 SMNVEV (reference sequence). V shed 5 bases, J shed 6 bases, and the junction held 9 bases outside the gene matches. The CDR3 contains 15 residues. CDR3 nucleotide sequence: TGTGCCAGCAGTCCCGGACAGGGCCCCGTCAATGAGCAGTTCTTC. Translation gives CASSPGQGPVNEQFF.

The chain couples TRBV4-1 to TRBJ2-1, with TRBD2 matching 11 bases. This CDR3 region has 18 residues. Germline trimming cut 2 bases from V and 10 bases from J; bases unmatched to any gene: 16. Germline V gives CDR1 MGHRA, CDR2 YSYEKL. The CDR3 sequence: CASSQIRVVLAGGEEQFF. DNA for the CDR3: TGCGCCAGCAGCCAAATCCGAGTGGTCCTAGCGGGAGGAGAAGAGCAGTTCTTC.

This clonotype was observed a few times. The chain has TRBV12-3 or TRBV12-4 and TRBJ2-3, with TRBD2 matching over 8 bases. V lost 6 bases and J lost 7; bases outside the gene matches: 6. The CDR3 is 13 residues long. The chain's CDR3 is CASRWTSLNTQYF. The CDR3 DNA follows: TGTGCCAGCAGATGGACTAGCCTAAATACGCAGTATTTT.

About this clonotype itself: A clone one base away is much larger, so this may be a read error. The V call is TRBV29-1, the J call TRBJ2-7, with D unclear. The germline CDR1 and CDR2 sequences are SQVTM and ANQGSEA. The CDR3 spans 11 residues. For the CDR3, the DNA is TGCGGCGTTGAATCTACCTACGAGCAGTACTTC. It encodes CGVESTYEQYF.

This chain connects TRBV29-1 to TRBJ1-3; D ambiguous. V gave up 4 bases and J gave up 6 bases, with 4 bases separating them. The CDR3 runs to 10 residues. Germline CDR1 reads SQVTM; CDR2 reads ANQGSEA. The CDR3 nucleotides are TGCAGCGTTGTACTAAACACCATATATTTT. This translates into CSVVLNTIYF.

This clonotype came up a few times. J is TRBJ2-7 and V is TRBV13; 14 bases are a match to TRBD2. The CDR3 is made up of 16 amino acids. The V segment lost 5 bases and the J segment 5 bases; nucleotides outside the gene matches: 8. Germline V gene lookup returns CDR1 PRHDT and CDR2 FYEKMQ (reference sequence). The CDR3 nucleotides are TGTGCCAGCAGCCCGCTTGGGACTAGCGGGAGAAACGAGCAGTACTTC. It specifies CASSPLGTSGRNEQYF.

This clonotype turned up a few times. The rearrangement uses TRBV20-1 and TRBJ2-4, with TRBD2 as a possible D gene (7 bases). CDR1 is DFQATT and CDR2 is SNEGSKA in the germline V gene (reference sequence). This CDR3 has 14 residues. V lost 3 bases and J lost 0, with 9 bases in between. The CDR3 is CSARAGAAKNIQYF. Here the CDR3 DNA reads TGCAGTGCTAGGGCGGGGGCAGCCAAAAACATTCAGTACTTC.

This clonotype was picked up a small number of times. This chain links TRBV25-1 with TRBJ2-1; D possibly corresponds to TRBD1 (5 bases). Germline V gene lookup returns CDR1 MGHDK and CDR2 SYGVNS. There are 16 residues in the CDR3. V was shortened by 1 base and J by 4 bases, with 14 bases between the two germline ends. CDR3 region: CASSESRQKLYNEQFF. In DNA, the CDR3 is TGTGCCAGCAGTGAATCTAGACAGAAACTTTACAATGAGCAGTTCTTC.

The chain joins TRBV6-1 to TRBJ2-6; no firm D call. The germline V and J ends were trimmed by 7 bases and 2 bases, with 9 bases remaining between them. The CDR3 is 14 amino acids. Germline V gene data show CDR1 as MNHNS and CDR2 as SASEGT. CDR3 nucleotide sequence: TGTGCCAGCAACCGTTCGCCTGGGGCCAACGTCCTGACTTTC. This gives the protein CASNRSPGANVLTF.

The chain links TRBV25-1 to TRBJ2-1; D is possibly TRBD2 (6 bases). TRBJ2-7 explains the end of the DNA better; the J call may be wrong. Germline lookup yields CDR1 MGHDK and CDR2 SYGVNS. The CDR3 length is 16 residues. CDR3 residues: CASSESAGKAYNEQYF. DNA of the CDR3: TGTGCCAGCAGTGAATCTGCGGGGAAGGCCTACAATGAGCAGTACTTC.

This clonotype was detected only once. The chain uses TRBV12-3 or TRBV12-4 and TRBJ2-5; 12 bases line up with TRBD2. Losses at the gene ends were 1 base for V and 11 bases for J; bases not matched to a gene: 11. The CDR3 loop spans 16 amino acids. CDR3 nucleotides: TGTGCCAGCAGTTTAGGCGGACTAGCGGGACAGCATGAGCAGTACTTC. This gives the protein CASSLGGLAGQHEQYF.

The V call is TRBV28, the J call TRBJ1-4; possibly TRBD1 for D (6 bases). The V end was cut by 4 bases, the J end by 6 bases, with 15 bases between. The CDR3 is made up of 15 amino acids. Germline V CDR1 and CDR2: MDHEN, SYDVKM. This CDR3 reads CASSSTGRGDEKLFF. CDR3 in DNA: TGTGCCAGCAGTTCAACAGGGAGGGGGGATGAAAAACTGTTTTTT.

This clonotype was recorded many times. CDR3 bases: TGCGCCAGCAGCTTGAATCGATACGAGCAGTACTTC. This sequence encodes CASSLNRYEQYF. The V call is TRBV5-1, the J call TRBJ2-7; D call uncertain. The V gene lost 1 base and the J gene lost 4 bases, with 6 bases spanning the gap. From germline, CDR1 is SGHRS and CDR2 YFSETQ. The CDR3 extends over 12 amino acids.

The chain couples TRBV13 to TRBJ1-2; TRBD1 aligns across 7 bases. The germline gives CDR1 PRHDT, CDR2 FYEKMQ (reference sequence). This CDR3 is 15 amino acids long. The V gene end was trimmed by 2 bases and the J gene end by 4 bases; junction bases not matched to a gene: 7. The DNA of the CDR3 is TGTGCCAGCAGCTTACTTGAGACAGGGATCTATGGCTACACCTTC. Translating gives CASSLLETGIYGYTF.